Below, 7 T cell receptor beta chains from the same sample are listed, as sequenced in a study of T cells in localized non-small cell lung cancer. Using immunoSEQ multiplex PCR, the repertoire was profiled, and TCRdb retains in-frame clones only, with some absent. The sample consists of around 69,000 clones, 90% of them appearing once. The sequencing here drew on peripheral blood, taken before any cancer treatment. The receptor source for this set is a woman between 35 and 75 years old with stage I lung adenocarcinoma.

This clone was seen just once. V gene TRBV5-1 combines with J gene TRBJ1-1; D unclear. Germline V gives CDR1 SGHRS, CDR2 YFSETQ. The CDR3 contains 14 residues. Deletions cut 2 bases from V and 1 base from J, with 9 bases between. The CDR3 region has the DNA TGCGCCAGCAGCTTCCAAGCAGAGAACACTGAAGCTTTCTTT. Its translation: CASSFQAENTEAFF.

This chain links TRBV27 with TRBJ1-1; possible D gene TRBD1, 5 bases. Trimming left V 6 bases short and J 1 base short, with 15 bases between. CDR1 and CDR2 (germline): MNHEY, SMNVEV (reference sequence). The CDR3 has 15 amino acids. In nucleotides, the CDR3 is TGTGCCAGCAGGCCCCAGACAGCCAAGAACACTGAAGCTTTCTTT. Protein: CASRPQTAKNTEAFF.

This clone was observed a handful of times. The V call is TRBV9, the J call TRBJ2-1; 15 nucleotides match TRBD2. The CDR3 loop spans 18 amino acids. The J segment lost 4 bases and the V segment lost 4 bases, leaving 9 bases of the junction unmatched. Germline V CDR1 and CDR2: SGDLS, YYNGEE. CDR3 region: CASSPWTSGRAWYNEQFF. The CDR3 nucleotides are TGTGCCAGCAGCCCTTGGACTAGCGGGAGGGCCTGGTACAATGAGCAGTTCTTC.

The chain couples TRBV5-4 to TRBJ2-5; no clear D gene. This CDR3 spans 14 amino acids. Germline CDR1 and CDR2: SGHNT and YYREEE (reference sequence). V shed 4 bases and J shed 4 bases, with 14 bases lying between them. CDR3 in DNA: TGTGCCAGCAGCACCGGACGTAGGGTAGAGACCCAGTACTTC. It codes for CASSTGRRVETQYF.

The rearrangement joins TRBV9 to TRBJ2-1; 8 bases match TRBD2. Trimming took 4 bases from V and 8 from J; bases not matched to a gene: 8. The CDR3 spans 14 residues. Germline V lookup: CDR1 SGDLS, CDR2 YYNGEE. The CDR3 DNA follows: TGTGCCAGCAGCCTTAGCGGGATTCGGGATGAGCAGTTCTTC. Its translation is CASSLSGIRDEQFF.

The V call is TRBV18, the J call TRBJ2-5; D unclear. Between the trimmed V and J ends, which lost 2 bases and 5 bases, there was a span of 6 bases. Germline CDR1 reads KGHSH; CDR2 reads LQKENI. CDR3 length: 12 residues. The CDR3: CASSPVRETQYF. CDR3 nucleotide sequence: TGTGCCAGCTCACCAGTGAGGGAGACCCAGTACTTC. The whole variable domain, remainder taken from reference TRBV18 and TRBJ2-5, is NAGVMQNPRHLVRRRGQEARLRCSPMKGHSHVYWYRQLPEEGLKFMVYLQKENIIDESGMPKERFSAEFPKEGPSILRIQQVVRGDSAAYFCASSPVRETQYFGPGTRLLVL.

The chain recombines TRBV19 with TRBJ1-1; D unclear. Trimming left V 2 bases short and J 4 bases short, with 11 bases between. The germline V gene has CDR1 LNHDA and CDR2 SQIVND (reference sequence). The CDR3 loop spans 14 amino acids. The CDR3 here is CASSIWGLGTEAFF. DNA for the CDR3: TGTGCCAGTAGTATATGGGGATTGGGCACTGAAGCTTTCTTT.